This T cell receptor (beta chain) was profiled in a study of shared T cell receptors in the human thymus. Method: immunoSEQ multiplex PCR; TCRdb's copy keeps in-frame clones and lacks some. This sample carries hundreds of thousands of clones, roughly 86% of them seen once, and the ten largest clones take roughly 0.0094%. The CDR3 contains 14 residues. V lost 6 bases, J lost 3 bases, and 11 bases stayed unmatched. In germline, CDR1 is SQVTM, CDR2 ANQGSEA. A further study also used this sample, focusing on human thymus T cells. In that study: Those donating were healthy Finnish infants in corrective surgery for congenital heart defects. Corrective cardiac operations yielded the resected thymus tissue. Among unrelated individuals, related research reported thymic repertoires that overlapped highly.

The source is a boy younger than two with a congenital heart defect. J is TRBJ2-7 and V is TRBV29-1, with 7 bases that match TRBD1. What was sequenced was thymocytes. The CDR3 spells CSVTAGTVDYEQYF. In DNA form, the CDR3 reads TGCAGCGTGACTGCCGGGACAGTGGACTACGAGCAGTACTTC.